What follows are 22 T cell receptor beta chains derived from one specimen sequenced in a study of OX40 agonist ivuxolimab in advanced cancers. Sequencing was performed with immunoSEQ multiplex PCR; in TCRdb, only in-frame clones are kept and a portion is missing. The sample shows some 46,000 clones, around 85% of them seen only once. This sample comprised CD4+ or CD8+ T cells sorted from blood, obtained in a trial of the OX40 agonist ivuxolimab. The receptors originated from an adult with an advanced solid tumor such as melanoma, head and neck, liver or kidney cancer.

The V gene is TRBV9, the J gene TRBJ2-7; D not certain. Germline values: CDR1 SGDLS, CDR2 YYNGEE. The CDR3 has 15 amino acids. V was trimmed by 0 bases and J by 2 bases, leaving 12 bases between them. The CDR3 region has the DNA TGTGCCAGCAGCGTAGAAGGCGGCGGCACCTACGAGCAGTACTTC. Its protein product is CASSVEGGGTYEQYF. Looking up the rest from reference TRBV9 and TRBJ2-7 gives the full variable domain: DSGVTQTPKHLITATGQRVTLRCSPRSGDLSVYWYQQSLDQGLQFLIQYYNGEERAKGNILERFSAQQFPDLHSELNLSSLELGDSALYFCASSVEGGGTYEQYFGPGTRLTVT.

The chain recombines TRBV7-9 with TRBJ1-2; D is perhaps TRBD1 (6 bases). The germline V gene encodes CDR1 SEHNR and CDR2 FQNEAQ (reference sequence). V lost 7 bases, J lost 0 bases, and 15 bases lay in between. The CDR3 sequence is 15 residues long. Written as DNA, the CDR3 is TGTGCCAGCACCCATCCGGGACAAGCTAACTATGGCTACACCTTC. As protein: CASTHPGQANYGYTF.

This rearrangement joins TRBV14 to TRBJ2-7; 10 bases fit TRBD1. Germline lookup yields CDR1 SGHDN and CDR2 FVKESK. There are 14 residues in the CDR3. V shed 1 base, J shed 4 bases, and the junction held 1 base outside the gene matches. The CDR3 protein is CASSQGTGGYEQYF. The CDR3 coding sequence is TGTGCCAGCAGCCAAGGGACAGGGGGTTACGAGCAGTACTTC.

The V gene is TRBV6-5, the J gene TRBJ1-3; no clear D gene. The germline gives CDR1 MNHEY, CDR2 SVGAGI. Trimming shortened V by 3 bases and J by 4 bases, and 10 bases separated the two germline ends. The CDR3 loop spans 14 amino acids. CDR3 residues: CASSYRQVGNTIYF. In nucleotides, the CDR3 is TGTGCCAGCAGTTATCGGCAGGTCGGAAACACCATATATTTT.

This chain links TRBV9 with TRBJ2-1; 8 nucleotides match TRBD1. V shed 2 bases, J shed 0 bases, and the junction held 1 base outside the gene matches. CDR1 SGDLS and CDR2 YYNGEE come from the germline V gene. The CDR3 sequence is 15 residues long. CDR3: CASSVGQGSYNEQFF. CDR3 DNA sequence: TGTGCCAGCAGCGTCGGACAGGGCTCCTACAATGAGCAGTTCTTC.

This clone came up once. J is TRBJ2-7 and V is TRBV7-9; 14 bases map to TRBD2. CDR3 length: 15 residues. Germline CDR1 is SEHNR and CDR2 is FQNEAQ (reference sequence). J lost 3 bases, V lost 10 bases, and 8 bases had no gene match. For the CDR3, the DNA is TGTGCCACGAGGAAGGGGACTAGCGGGAGCTACGAGCAGTACTTC. Encoded protein: CATRKGTSGSYEQYF.

V gene TRBV7-8 combines with J gene TRBJ1-2, with TRBD1 matching over 8 bases. Per the germline V gene, CDR1 is SGHVS and CDR2 is FQNEAQ. V lost 2 bases, J lost 4 bases, and 6 bases stayed unmatched. The CDR3 covers 15 residues. CDR3 amino acids: CASSLRAGGSYGYTF. The CDR3 coding sequence is TGTGCCAGCAGCTTAAGGGCAGGGGGCAGCTATGGCTACACCTTC.

This chain uses TRBV7-3 with TRBJ2-2; 7 nucleotides agree with TRBD1. Germline values: CDR1 SGHTA, CDR2 FQGTGA. V gave up 5 bases and J gave up 1 base; unmatched junction bases: 4. The CDR3 has 15 amino acids. This CDR3 is CASSTGQMNTGELFF. In DNA form, the CDR3 reads TGTGCCAGCAGCACGGGACAGATGAACACCGGGGAGCTGTTTTTT.

The chain couples TRBV6-5 to TRBJ1-3; D is perhaps TRBD1 (5 bases). Per germline, CDR1 MNHEY and CDR2 SVGAGI. The CDR3 length is 14 residues. V was clipped by 2 bases and J by 0 bases, with 5 bases between them. CDR3 sequence reads: CASSYRGSGNTIYF. In DNA form, the CDR3 reads TGTGCCAGCAGTTACAGGGGCTCTGGAAACACCATATATTTT.

The genes are TRBV19 and TRBJ2-6; 13 bases are shared with TRBD2. Per the germline V gene, CDR1 is LNHDA and CDR2 is SQIVND (reference sequence). This CDR3 comprises 19 residues. The ends lost 4 bases at V and 2 bases at J; junction bases unmatched: 8. CDR3 nucleotide sequence: TGTGCCAGTAGTAGATCCCCGGGACTAGCGGGAACTGGGGCCAACGTCCTGACTTTC. Amino acids: CASSRSPGLAGTGANVLTF.

The rearrangement uses TRBV5-1 and TRBJ2-7; D tentatively reads TRBD1 or TRBD2 (5 bases each). Germline V gives CDR1 SGHRS, CDR2 YFSETQ. The CDR3 runs to 15 residues. Trimming shortened V by 2 bases and J by 2 bases, and 14 bases separated the two germline ends. The CDR3 reads CASSLGPGLAYEQYF. The CDR3 DNA is TGCGCCAGCAGCTTAGGACCGGGGCTCGCCTACGAGCAGTACTTC.

V gene TRBV28 combines with J gene TRBJ1-4; tentatively, D is TRBD1 (5 bases). The CDR3 runs 14 residues. The germline V and J ends were trimmed by 4 bases and 6 bases, with 12 bases remaining between them. The germline CDR1 and CDR2 sequences are MDHEN and SYDVKM. Here the CDR3 reads CASSSFRVDEKLFF. CDR3 nucleotides: TGTGCCAGCAGTTCGTTCAGGGTGGATGAAAAACTGTTTTTT.

The CDR3 DNA reads as TGTGCCAGCAGCTCTGCTACAGGGATACATGACATTCAGTACTTC. Its protein is CASSSATGIHDIQYF. The gene calls are TRBV11-2 and TRBJ2-4, with D perhaps TRBD1 (6 bases). V lost 4 bases, J lost 8 bases, and 18 bases lay in between. In germline, CDR1 is SGHAT, CDR2 FQNNGV. CDR3 length: 15 amino acids.

For the CDR3, the DNA is TGTGCCAGCAGGTCGGGACTAGCGGGGTCCTACGAGCAGTACTTC. This gives the protein CASRSGLAGSYEQYF. J is TRBJ2-7 and V is TRBV5-4, with 13 bases that match TRBD2. Germline V gives CDR1 SGHNT, CDR2 YYREEE (reference sequence). V lost 5 bases, J lost 1 base, and 3 bases stayed unmatched. This CDR3 is built from 15 residues.

V is TRBV27 and J is TRBJ1-5; D possibly corresponds to TRBD1 (5 bases). The CDR3 sequence is 13 residues long. The V end lost 9 bases, the J end lost 3 bases, and 12 bases lay between the germline ends. Germline V gene sequence: CDR1 MNHEY, CDR2 SMNVEV (reference sequence). The CDR3 DNA is TGTGCCAGTAGCAGGGTAAACAATCAGCCCCAGCATTTT. Translated, it gives CASSRVNNQPQHF.

The chain has TRBV7-9 and TRBJ2-7; D is possibly TRBD2 (5 bases). The V end was cut by 2 bases, the J end by 7 bases, with 21 bases between. Germline CDR1 reads SEHNR; CDR2 reads FQNEAQ (reference sequence). The CDR3 runs to 16 residues. The CDR3 is CASSLMRAGLTREQYF. The CDR3 DNA reads as TGTGCCAGCAGCTTAATGAGGGCAGGCCTAACGCGGGAGCAGTACTTC.

CDR3 sequence reads: CASSLALSYYGYTF. The CDR3 DNA follows: TGTGCCAGCAGCTTAGCGCTGAGTTACTATGGCTACACCTTC. V usage is TRBV7-8 and J usage is TRBJ1-2; D unresolved. CDR1 SGHVS and CDR2 FQNEAQ come from the germline V gene. CDR3 size: 14 residues. V lost 0 bases and J 3 bases, leaving 8 bases between the germline ends.

The chain couples TRBV15 to TRBJ2-1; D is perhaps TRBD2 (6 bases). This CDR3 contains 16 residues. Germline V lookup: CDR1 LNHNV, CDR2 YYDKDF (reference sequence). The V gene lost 0 bases and the J gene lost 3 bases, with 12 bases spanning the gap. CDR3 nucleotides: TGTGCCACCAGCAGAGATCGGGGAGCGGGCTACAATGAGCAGTTCTTC. The encoded protein is CATSRDRGAGYNEQFF. The full variable domain, completed using reference TRBV15 and TRBJ2-1, is DAMVIQNPRYQVTQFGKPVTLSCSQTLNHNVMYWYQQKSSQAPKLLFHYYDKDFNNEADTPDNFQSRRPNTSFCFLDIRSPGLGDTAMYLCATSRDRGAGYNEQFFGPGTRLTVL.

V is TRBV7-6 and J is TRBJ2-5; 8 nucleotides line up with TRBD2. The CDR3 length is 18 residues. J gave up 5 bases and V 1 base, and 15 bases lay outside the gene matches. Germline loops: CDR1 SGHVS, CDR2 FNYEAQ. CDR3 nucleotides: TGTGCCAGCAGCTTAGAGGCGGGAGGTGGGAGGTTCCGCGAGACCCAGTACTTC. It specifies CASSLEAGGGRFRETQYF.

This chain uses TRBV7-8 with TRBJ2-7; D ambiguous. The V gene's germline CDR1 is SGHVS and CDR2 FQNEAQ. Trimming took off 3 bases at V and 2 bases at J, with 11 bases between the two ends. There are 14 residues in the CDR3. CDR3 nucleotides: TGTGCCAGCAGCTTCACGGACGGACCCTACGAGCAGTACTTC. Translation: CASSFTDGPYEQYF.

This sequence joins TRBV18 and TRBJ2-1; a possible D gene is TRBD1 (6 bases). CDR1 KGHSH and CDR2 LQKENI come from the germline V gene. Deletions cut 0 bases from V and 3 bases from J, with 9 bases between. This CDR3 is 15 amino acids long. The DNA of the CDR3 is TGTGCCAGCTCACCACCGCAGGGGCTCTACAATGAGCAGTTCTTC. Amino acids: CASSPPQGLYNEQFF.

The V call is TRBV10-2, the J call TRBJ2-2, with a tentative D call TRBD2 (5 bases). V was shortened by 8 bases and J by 3 bases, with 16 bases between the two germline ends. There are 15 residues in the CDR3. Germline CDR1 and CDR2: WSHSY and SAAADI. In DNA form, the CDR3 reads TGCGCCAGCGCCAGCGGCCAAGGTTACACCGGGGAGCTGTTTTTT. This encodes CASASGQGYTGELFF.